Below are 13 T cell receptor beta chains sequenced from a single sample in a study of control samples from healthy donors and cancer patients. The protocol was immunoSEQ multiplex PCR, while the TCRdb copy is restricted to in-frame clones and leaves out a portion. The repertoire holds fewer than 200,000 clones, with 95% to 96% as singletons. The sequencing sample was made of blood. The receptors here all came from a woman in her thirties in good health.

The chain recombines TRBV3-1 (or the pseudogene TRBV3-2) with TRBJ2-4; either TRBD1 or TRBD2 may supply D (7 bases each). With 2 bases removed from V and 2 bases from J, the gap between germline ends came to 16 bases. The V gene's germline CDR1 is LGHDT and CDR2 YNNKEL (reference sequence). The CDR3 consists of 17 residues. The chain's CDR3 is CASSQLTGRGTKNIQYF. The CDR3 bases are TGTGCCAGCAGCCAATTGACAGGGAGGGGGACCAAAAACATTCAGTACTTC.

The J gene is TRBJ2-7, the V gene TRBV6-5; possible D gene TRBD2, 5 bases. This CDR3 spans 12 amino acids. Trimming shortened V by 7 bases and J by 7 bases, and 14 bases separated the two germline ends. Germline V gene data show CDR1 as MNHEY and CDR2 as SVGAGI. The CDR3 DNA reads as TGTGCCAGCAAACCGGATTCGGGGGAGCAGTACTTC. This encodes CASKPDSGEQYF.

The CDR3: CASSPTGSETQYF. As DNA, the CDR3 is TGTGCCAGCAGTCCGACCGGGTCAGAGACCCAGTACTTC. This sequence joins TRBV27 and TRBJ2-5; no reliable D call. The CDR3 sequence is 13 residues long. V lost 5 bases to trimming and J lost 4 bases, with 11 bases between them. Germline assignment: CDR1 MNHEY and CDR2 SMNVEV (reference sequence).

This clone was detected once. The chain uses TRBV6-1 and TRBJ1-3, with TRBD1 as a possible D gene (5 bases). CDR1 MNHNS and CDR2 SASEGT come from the germline V gene. The CDR3 length is 17 residues. Trimming stripped 4 bases from V and 4 bases from J, with 20 bases between. This chain's CDR3 is CASSARTPGARGNTIYF. DNA for the CDR3: TGTGCCAGCAGTGCCCGAACGCCCGGGGCAAGGGGAAACACCATATATTTT.

The J gene is TRBJ1-2, the V gene TRBV5-6; unclear D gene. CDR1 SGHDT and CDR2 YYEEEE come from the germline V gene. V lost 3 bases and J lost 8, with 11 bases in between. CDR3 size: 12 residues. Written as DNA, the CDR3 is TGTGCCAGCAGCTACGGTGCCTTGGGCTACACCTTC. This sequence encodes CASSYGALGYTF.

The chain uses TRBV4-1 and TRBJ2-1; unclear D gene. Trimming cost V 0 bases and J 1 base, with 10 bases left between them. CDR1 and CDR2 from the germline V gene are MGHRA and YSYEKL. CDR3 length: 16 amino acids. CDR3 sequence (DNA): TGCGCCAGCAGCCAAGAGAGGACGAGGTCCTACAATGAGCAGTTCTTC. Translation gives CASSQERTRSYNEQFF.

The gene calls are TRBV19 and TRBJ2-1; D is unclear. CDR1 and CDR2 from the germline V gene are LNHDA and SQIVND (reference sequence). This CDR3 has 15 residues. V shed 3 bases and J shed 2 bases, with 11 bases lying between them. The CDR3: CASSIGGETYNEQFF. CDR3 in DNA: TGTGCCAGTAGTATCGGTGGAGAGACCTACAATGAGCAGTTCTTC.

The rearrangement uses TRBV10-3 and TRBJ1-6; D might be TRBD1 (5 bases). CDR1 is ENHRY, CDR2 SYGVKD, per germline. V was clipped by 8 bases and J by 8 bases, with 13 bases between them. The CDR3 extends over 13 amino acids. The CDR3 spells CAIRYRIHSPLHF. The CDR3 DNA reads TGTGCCATCCGTTACAGGATCCATTCACCCCTCCACTTT.

The chain combines TRBV29-1 with TRBJ2-1, with a possible D match to TRBD2 (5 bases). The CDR3 length is 11 residues. CDR1 and CDR2 (germline): SQVTM, ANQGSEA. V was shortened by 5 bases and J by 8 bases, with 10 bases between the two germline ends. CDR3 bases: TGCAGCGTTTCGAGCGGCGATGAGCAGTTCTTC. It translates to CSVSSGDEQFF.

The rearrangement joins TRBV9 to TRBJ2-7; D perhaps matches TRBD1 (5 bases). This CDR3 spans 13 amino acids. V lost 2 bases and J 2 bases, leaving 8 bases between the germline ends. From germline, CDR1 is SGDLS and CDR2 YYNGEE. The chain's CDR3 is CASSVAGTYEQYF. In nucleotides, the CDR3 is TGTGCCAGCAGCGTGGCAGGGACCTACGAGCAGTACTTC.

V and J are TRBV28 and TRBJ2-7; TRBD2 is a possible D gene (5 bases). From germline, CDR1 is MDHEN and CDR2 SYDVKM. V lost 3 bases and J 0 bases, leaving 18 bases between the germline ends. CDR3 length: 17 amino acids. As DNA, the CDR3 is TGTGCCAGCAGTTTCGGTCGCAGGTGGGAGAGCTCCTACGAGCAGTACTTC. It translates to CASSFGRRWESSYEQYF.

The count of this clone is one. The J gene is TRBJ1-2, the V gene TRBV12-3 or TRBV12-4, with D perhaps TRBD1 (5 bases). The CDR3 length is 13 residues. The germline V and J ends were trimmed by 1 base and 7 bases, with 10 bases remaining between them. CDR3 loop: CASSLEGYGGYTF. In nucleotides, the CDR3 is TGTGCCAGCAGTTTAGAGGGGTACGGTGGCTACACCTTC.

J is TRBJ1-3 and V is TRBV7-9; D possibly corresponds to TRBD1 (5 bases). CDR1 is SEHNR and CDR2 is FQNEAQ in the germline V gene (reference sequence). The CDR3 covers 18 residues. Trimming took off 5 bases at V and 2 bases at J, with 22 bases between the two ends. CDR3 loop: CASSPRRAGRSAGNTIYF. The CDR3 DNA sequence: TGTGCCAGCAGCCCTCGTAGGGCAGGGAGGAGTGCTGGAAACACCATATATTTT.